This T cell receptor beta chain stems from a study of T cells after yellow fever vaccination (dated by TCRdb to 2018 to 2020). General notes on the study: The SMART-Seq v4 Ultra Low Input RNA kit was used to prepare libraries from fractions with low cell numbers. The cohort comprised two healthy male donors, one aged 18 to 30 and one aged 30 to 40 years. Blood was collected at multiple timepoints before and after primary and secondary immunization, and bulk PBMC replicates and cell subsets were isolated. To follow T-cell clones before and after primary and booster YFV17D yellow fever vaccination, bulk TCR alpha and beta repertoires were sequenced over time.

TCR cDNA was made using 5'RACE template switching, a step that added a universal primer site and unique molecular identifiers. cDNA synthesis was primed from both the TCR alpha and TCR beta constant segments. Library amplification involved two PCR steps, and the second step added sample barcodes and sequencing adapters. Sequencing of libraries was performed on Illumina HiSeq 2500 (2x100 bp) or NovaSeq (2x150 bp). The study's own analysis went as follows. Reads were demultiplexed and collapsed into UMI consensus sequences with MIGEC, and V(D)J alignment was performed with MiXCR. Vaccine-responding clonotypes were identified with edgeR using replicate PBMC samples, with FDR below 0.01 and a log2 fold change above 5 up to day 15 being required. Bulk clonotypes were assigned CD4 or CD8 identity according to which sequenced CD4 or CD8 repertoire held them at higher abundance. TCRdb reworked the public reads: Q25 trimming with fastp, MiXCR clone assembly, productive beta chains retained. Rows with one shared CDR3 protein collapse into an entry with the most common genes and DNA. The V and J calls and clone size come from TCRdb's table, not from the authors' own analysis. Counted in this sample were just under 600,000 distinct CDR3 sequences; less than 15% of them appeared once. The ten largest clones represent 11% to 15% of the sample.

The sample's treatment or condition label, decoded: live attenuated yellow fever vaccine strain. At every blood-draw timepoint, two biological replicates of bulk PBMCs were collected. PBMCs were isolated from peripheral blood using a standard Ficoll-Paque protocol. TriZol was used to extract RNA from bulk PBMCs, CD4 and CD8 fractions, and dextramer-positive and dextramer-negative fractions. Overall study results and their limits: Because abundant contaminating clonotypes from the bulk population could be contained in FACS-sorted repertoires, computational filtering was required. The secondary T-cell response was weaker than the primary response but faster, peaking on day 5 instead of day 15. Only a couple of donors were included in the study, so the extent to which the findings can be generalized is limited. A small fraction of clonotypes appeared in both the CD4 and CD8 compartments, likely as a result of convergent recombination. Most clones expanded after primary vaccination were re-detected after the booster (almost 97% of CD4 and around nine tenths of CD8), suggesting broad memory maintenance.

The table lists this clonotype with a few counts. Its antigen is not yet known. No base quality values were provided; no much bigger clone lies one nucleotide off. The germline V and J ends show losses of 1 base and 7 bases respectively, and no gene match explains 6 bases of the junction. Via the germline V gene, CDR1 is LGHNA and CDR2 YSLEER. The CDR3 starts with the cysteine, ends with the phenylalanine, and has 15 residues. CDR3 DNA only is kept here, 45 bases in frame from base 1. Material: PBMCs, obtained on the day of the yellow fever booster vaccination. The TCR comes from a young man who received the YFV17D yellow fever vaccine. Recombination joined TRBV4-3 with TRBJ2-7, and 11 junctional nucleotides match TRBD2. The base sequence is TGCGCCAGCAGCCAAGTGACTAGCGGGACGAGGGAGCAGTACTTC. This yields the protein CASSQVTSGTREQYF.